This T cell receptor (beta chain) was obtained from a study of shared clonotypes between healthy human individuals. General study findings and limits: Tissues were not sampled, only blood, and their repertoires likely differ.

The CDR3 spans 15 residues. The V end was cut by 0 bases, the J end by 5 bases, with 11 bases between. CDR1 is LNHDA, CDR2 SQIVND, per germline (reference sequence). Points on this clone: The antigen is not known.

Ten immunoSEQ deep assay plates held the unsorted PBMC DNA. Only in-frame clones appear in the TCRdb table, and some are missing; sequencing was by immunoSEQ multiplex PCR. This sample has approximately 460,000 clones; roughly three quarters occur once, and the top ten carry around 13%. Genomic DNA for unsorted samples, which was extracted with the QIAamp DNA Blood Mini kit, came from around 93 million PBMCs. The chain has TRBV19 and TRBJ2-4; tentative D call: TRBD2 (6 bases). Material for sequencing was PBMCs. The sequence derives from a middle-aged woman in good health. Some clones in this sample may be carry-over from other donors' samples. Here the CDR3 reads CASSIERELENIQYF. The CDR3 DNA reads as TGTGCCAGTAGTATAGAACGGGAGTTAGAAAACATTCAGTACTTC.